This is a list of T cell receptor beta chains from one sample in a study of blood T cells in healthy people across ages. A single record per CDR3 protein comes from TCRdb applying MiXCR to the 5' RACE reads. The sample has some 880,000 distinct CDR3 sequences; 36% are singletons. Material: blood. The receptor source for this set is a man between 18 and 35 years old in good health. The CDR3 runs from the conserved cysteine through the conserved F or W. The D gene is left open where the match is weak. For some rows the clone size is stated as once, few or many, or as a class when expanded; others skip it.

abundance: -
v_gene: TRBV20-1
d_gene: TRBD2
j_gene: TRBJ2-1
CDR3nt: TGCAGTGCTTTAGCGGGGGGCTCAGCCTATGAGCAGTTCTTC
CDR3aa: CSALAGGSAYEQFF

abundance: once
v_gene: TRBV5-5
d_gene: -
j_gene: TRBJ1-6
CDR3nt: TGTGCCAGCAGCTTTCCAGATTCACCCCTCCACTTT
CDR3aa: CASSFPDSPLHF

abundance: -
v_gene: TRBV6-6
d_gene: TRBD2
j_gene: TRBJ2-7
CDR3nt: TGTGCCAGCAGTAAGCGGGGGCCCTCCTACGAGCAGTACTTC
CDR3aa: CASSKRGPSYEQYF

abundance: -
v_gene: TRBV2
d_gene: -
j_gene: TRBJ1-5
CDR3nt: TGTGCCAGCAGTGAATTGTCGCAGAATCAGCCCCAGCATTTT
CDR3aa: CASSELSQNQPQHF

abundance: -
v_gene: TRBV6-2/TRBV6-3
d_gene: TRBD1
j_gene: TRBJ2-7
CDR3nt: TGTGCCAGCACTGGGACAGTTTCCTACAATGAGCAGTACTTC
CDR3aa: CASTGTVSYNEQYF

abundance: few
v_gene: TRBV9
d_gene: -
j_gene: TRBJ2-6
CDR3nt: TGTGCCAGCAGCGTATCGATGGCAGAGTCTAAATCTGGGGCCAACGTCCTGACTTTC
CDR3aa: CASSVSMAESKSGANVLTF

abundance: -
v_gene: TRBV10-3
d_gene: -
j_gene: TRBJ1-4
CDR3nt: TGTGCCCTCAGTGAGGGATTCAATAATGAAAAACTGTTTTTT
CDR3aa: CALSEGFNNEKLFF

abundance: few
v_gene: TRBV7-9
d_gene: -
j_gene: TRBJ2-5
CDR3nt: TGTGCCAGCAGCTTATTGTCAGAGCGGGAGACCCAGTACTTC
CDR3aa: CASSLLSERETQYF

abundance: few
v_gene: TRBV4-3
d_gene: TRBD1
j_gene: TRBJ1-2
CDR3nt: TGCGCCAGCAGCACGACAGGGATGGGGTATGGCTACACCTTC
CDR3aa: CASSTTGMGYGYTF

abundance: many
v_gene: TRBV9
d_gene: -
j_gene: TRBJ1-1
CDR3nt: TGTGCCAGCAGCGAGGTAAACACTGAAGCTTTCTTT
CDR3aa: CASSEVNTEAFF

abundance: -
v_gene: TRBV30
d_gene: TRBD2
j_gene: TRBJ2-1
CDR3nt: TGTGCCTGGCGCGTGGCGGGAGGGCTCAATGAGCAGTTCTTC
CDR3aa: CAWRVAGGLNEQFF

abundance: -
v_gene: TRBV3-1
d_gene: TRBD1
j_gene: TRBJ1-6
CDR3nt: TGTGCCAGCAGCACCCCGGGACAGGGCCATTCACCCCCCCACTTT
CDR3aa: CASSTPGQGHSPPHF

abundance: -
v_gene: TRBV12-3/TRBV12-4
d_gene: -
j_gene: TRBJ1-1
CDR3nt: TGTGCCAGCAGTAACGCAGCCGGGGCGAGGACTGAAGCTTTCTTT
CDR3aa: CASSNAAGARTEAFF

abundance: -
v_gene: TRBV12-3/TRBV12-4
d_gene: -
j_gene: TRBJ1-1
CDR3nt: TGTGCCAGCAGCACCCACATAGGGGGAGCTGAAGCTTTCTTT
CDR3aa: CASSTHIGGAEAFF

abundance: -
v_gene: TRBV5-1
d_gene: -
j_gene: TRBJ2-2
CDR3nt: TGCGCCAGCACCGAGACAGACGGGGAGCTGTTTTTT
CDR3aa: CASTETDGELFF

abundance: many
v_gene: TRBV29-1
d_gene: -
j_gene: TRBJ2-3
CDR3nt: TGCAGCGTGGATCAGGCGGGAGATACGCAGTATTTT
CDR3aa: CSVDQAGDTQYF

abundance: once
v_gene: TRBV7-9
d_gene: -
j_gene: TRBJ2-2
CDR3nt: TGTGCCAGCAGCTCCTCGGCCGGGGAGCTGTTTTTT
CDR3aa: CASSSSAGELFF

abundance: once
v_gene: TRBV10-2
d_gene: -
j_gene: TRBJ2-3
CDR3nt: TGCGCCAGCAGTACCCTAGATACGCAGTATTTT
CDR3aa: CASSTLDTQYF

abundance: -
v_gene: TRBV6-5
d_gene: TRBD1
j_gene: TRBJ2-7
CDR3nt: TGTGCCAGCGGTTGGACAGGAAACTACGAGCAGTACTTC
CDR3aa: CASGWTGNYEQYF

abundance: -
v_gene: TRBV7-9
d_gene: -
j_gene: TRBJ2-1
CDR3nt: TGTGCCAGCAGCTTAGTAGGGCGTGTCGAAAATGAGCAGTTCTTC
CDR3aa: CASSLVGRVENEQFF

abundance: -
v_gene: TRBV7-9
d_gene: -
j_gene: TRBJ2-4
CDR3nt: TGTGCCAGCAGCACCCCCAGGGGAGCCAAAAACATTCAGTACTTC
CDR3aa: CASSTPRGAKNIQYF

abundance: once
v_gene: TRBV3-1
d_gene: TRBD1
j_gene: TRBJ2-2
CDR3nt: TGTGCCAGCAACCAGGGGGCAAACACCGGGGAGCTGTTTTTT
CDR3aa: CASNQGANTGELFF

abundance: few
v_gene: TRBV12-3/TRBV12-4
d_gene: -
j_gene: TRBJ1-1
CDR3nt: TGTGCCAGCAGTCTCACAGGAGACTGGGGCACTGAAGCTTTCTTT
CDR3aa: CASSLTGDWGTEAFF

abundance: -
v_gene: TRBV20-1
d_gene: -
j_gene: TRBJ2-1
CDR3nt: TGCAGTGCTAGAGAAGGGCAGGGGATGGTGGGTGAGCAGTTCTTC
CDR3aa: CSAREGQGMVGEQFF

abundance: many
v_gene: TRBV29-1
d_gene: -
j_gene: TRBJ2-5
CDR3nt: TGCAGCGTTGTAGTATGGGGCAGGGGAAGGGAGACCCAGTACTTC
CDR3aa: CSVVVWGRGRETQYF

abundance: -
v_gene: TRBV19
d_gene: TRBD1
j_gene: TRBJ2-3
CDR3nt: TGTGCCAGTAGTATGCGGGGACAGGGAAGCACAGATACGCAGTATTTT
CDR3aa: CASSMRGQGSTDTQYF

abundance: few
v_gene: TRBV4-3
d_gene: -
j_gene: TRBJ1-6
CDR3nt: TGCGCCAGCAGCCAAGGGTACTCCTATAATTCACCCCTCCACTTT
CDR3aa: CASSQGYSYNSPLHF

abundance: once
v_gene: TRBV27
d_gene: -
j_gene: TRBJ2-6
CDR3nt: TGTGCCAGCGGATCACAGGGCTCTGGGGCCAACGTCCTGACTTTC
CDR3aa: CASGSQGSGANVLTF

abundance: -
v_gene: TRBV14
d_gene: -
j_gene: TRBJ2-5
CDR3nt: TGTGCCAGCAGCCCCCTAGACTACCAAGAGACCCAGTACTTC
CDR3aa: CASSPLDYQETQYF

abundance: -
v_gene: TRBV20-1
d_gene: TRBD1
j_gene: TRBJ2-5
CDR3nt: TGCAGTGCTAGGATCGGACAGGGGGCTTGGAATGAGCAGTACTTC
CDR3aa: CSARIGQGAWNEQYF

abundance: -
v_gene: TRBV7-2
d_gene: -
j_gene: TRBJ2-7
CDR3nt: TGTGCCAGCAGCTTAGGGGCGCTAGTCGGGGGAACCTACGAGCAGTACTTC
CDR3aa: CASSLGALVGGTYEQYF

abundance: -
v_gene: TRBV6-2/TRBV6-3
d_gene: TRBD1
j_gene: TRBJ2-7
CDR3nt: TGTGCCAGCAGTTACTCGGACACCGGGACAGGGTTCTACGAGCAGTACTTC
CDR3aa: CASSYSDTGTGFYEQYF

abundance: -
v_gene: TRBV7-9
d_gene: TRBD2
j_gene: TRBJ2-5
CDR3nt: TGTGCCAGCAGCTTACTAGACGGGGGGGCGAATGAGCAGTACTTC
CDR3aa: CASSLLDGGANEQYF

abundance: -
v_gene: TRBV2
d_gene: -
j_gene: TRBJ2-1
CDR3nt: TGTGCCAGCAGCCGGGACCAGGTCACTGAGCAGTTCTTC
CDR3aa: CASSRDQVTEQFF

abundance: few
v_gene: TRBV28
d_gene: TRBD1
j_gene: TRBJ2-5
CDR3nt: TGTGCCAGCAGTTTTCGGGCAGGGGGCGGGTGGTACTTC
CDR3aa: CASSFRAGGGWYF

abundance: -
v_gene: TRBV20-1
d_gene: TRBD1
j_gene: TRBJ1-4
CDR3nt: TGCAGTGCTAGTAGACAGGGGGCAGCTAATGAAAAACTGTTTTTT
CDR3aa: CSASRQGAANEKLFF

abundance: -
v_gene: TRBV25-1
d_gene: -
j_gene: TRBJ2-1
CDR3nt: TGTGCCAGCGAGGGCACCTTGGCGACGGGTGAGCAGTTCTTC
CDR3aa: CASEGTLATGEQFF

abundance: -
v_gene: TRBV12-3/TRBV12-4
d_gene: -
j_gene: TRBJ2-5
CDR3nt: TGTGCCAGCAGGCCCAGATCAGGTGCTCCCTTCCAAGAGACCCAGTACTTC
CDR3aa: CASRPRSGAPFQETQYF

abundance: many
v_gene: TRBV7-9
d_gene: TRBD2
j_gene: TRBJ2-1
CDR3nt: TGTGCCAGCAGCTCCGGACTAGCGGGATACTACAATGAGCAGTTCTTC
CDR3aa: CASSSGLAGYYNEQFF

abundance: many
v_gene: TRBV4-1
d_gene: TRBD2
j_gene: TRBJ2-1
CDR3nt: TGCGCCAGCAGCCACCCCACGGGGCGGGGGGACATCAATGAGCAGTTCTTC
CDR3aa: CASSHPTGRGDINEQFF

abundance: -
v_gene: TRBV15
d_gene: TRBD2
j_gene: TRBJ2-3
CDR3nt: TGTGCCACCAGCAGAGATACTAGCGGCCTCACAGATACGCAGTATTTT
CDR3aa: CATSRDTSGLTDTQYF

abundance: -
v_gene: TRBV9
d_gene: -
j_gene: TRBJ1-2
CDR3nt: TGTGCCAGCAGCGGCGGGTCCTACTATGGCTACACCTTC
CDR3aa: CASSGGSYYGYTF

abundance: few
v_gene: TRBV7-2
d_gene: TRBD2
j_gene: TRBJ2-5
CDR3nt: TGTGCCAGCAGCCCGGGACTAGCGGGGACTACAGGCCAAGAGACCCAGTACTTC
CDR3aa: CASSPGLAGTTGQETQYF

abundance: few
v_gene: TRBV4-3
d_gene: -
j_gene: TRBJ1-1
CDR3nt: TGCGCCAGCAGAGGTTTGACGGCTGAAGCTTTCTTT
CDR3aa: CASRGLTAEAFF

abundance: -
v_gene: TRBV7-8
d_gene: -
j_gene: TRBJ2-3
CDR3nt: TGTGCCAGCAGCTTAGTCTTGGAAACCGAATCTTCAGATACGCAGTATTTT
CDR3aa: CASSLVLETESSDTQYF

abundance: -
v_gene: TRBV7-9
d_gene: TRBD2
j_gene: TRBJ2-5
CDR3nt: TGTGCCAGCAGCTTTGCACTAGCGGGGATTTACAATGAGCAGTACTTC
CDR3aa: CASSFALAGIYNEQYF

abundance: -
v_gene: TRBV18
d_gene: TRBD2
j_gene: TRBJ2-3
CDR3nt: TGTGCCAGCTCACCGATACCGGGACTAGCGGGCACAGATACGCAGTATTTT
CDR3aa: CASSPIPGLAGTDTQYF

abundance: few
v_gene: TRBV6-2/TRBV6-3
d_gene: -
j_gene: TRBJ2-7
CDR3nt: TGTGCCAGCAGTTTTCCCCTCTCGGCAGGGCTTAACTCCTACGAGCAGTACTTC
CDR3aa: CASSFPLSAGLNSYEQYF

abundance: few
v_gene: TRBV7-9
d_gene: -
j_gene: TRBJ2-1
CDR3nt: TGTGCCAGCAGCTTAATGGATGGGGCTTTCGGGGATGAGCAGTTCTTC
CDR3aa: CASSLMDGAFGDEQFF

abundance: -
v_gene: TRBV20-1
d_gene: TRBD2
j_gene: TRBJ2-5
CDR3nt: TGCAGTGCTAGAGGGGCAAACTTAGCGGGAGGGGAGGAGACCCAGTACTTC
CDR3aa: CSARGANLAGGEETQYF

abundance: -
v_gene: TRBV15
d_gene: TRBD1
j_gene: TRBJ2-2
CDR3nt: TGTGCCACCAGCACCTTCATTCGGACAGGGTCGACCGGGGAGCTGTTTTTT
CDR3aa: CATSTFIRTGSTGELFF

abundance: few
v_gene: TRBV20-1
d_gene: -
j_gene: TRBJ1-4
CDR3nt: TGCAGTGCTAGAAAGGGGACGGGAACTAATGAAAAACTGTTTTTT
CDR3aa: CSARKGTGTNEKLFF

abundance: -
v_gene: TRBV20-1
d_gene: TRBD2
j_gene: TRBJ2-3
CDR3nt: TGCAGTGCTAGCACGCCACTAGCGGGGGGTCTTGATACGCAGTATTTT
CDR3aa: CSASTPLAGGLDTQYF

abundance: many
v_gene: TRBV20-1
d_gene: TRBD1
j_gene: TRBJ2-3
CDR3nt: TGCAGTGCTAGGAGGGGGACAGGGGGTGTAAATACGCAGTATTTT
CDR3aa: CSARRGTGGVNTQYF

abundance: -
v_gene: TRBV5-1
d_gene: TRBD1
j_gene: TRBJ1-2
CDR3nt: TGCGCCAGCAGCCGGACAGGGGGCAGTCTGGATGGCTACACCTTC
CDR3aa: CASSRTGGSLDGYTF

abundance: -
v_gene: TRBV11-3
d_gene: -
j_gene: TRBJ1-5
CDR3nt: TGTGCCGGCCGTTCACAGGTACATAGCAATCAGCCCCAGCATTTT
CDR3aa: CAGRSQVHSNQPQHF

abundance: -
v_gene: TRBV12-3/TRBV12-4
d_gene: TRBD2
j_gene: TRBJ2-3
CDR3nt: TGTGCCAGCAGTTTTTCCAGCGGGGGGGCAGATACGCAGTATTTT
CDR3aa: CASSFSSGGADTQYF